Below, one T cell receptor (beta chain) is given with its context. As yet, its antigen is unknown. These data are taken from a study of T cell repertoires in cytomegalovirus infection. TCRdb re-called the reads through MiXCR, storing one row per CDR3 protein. The data show approximately 990,000 distinct CDR3 sequences, about 33% seen once. Germline CDR1 is LNHDA and CDR2 is SQIVND (reference sequence). Trimming cost V 3 bases and J 0 bases, with 14 bases left between them. CDR3 length: 16 amino acids. This specimen consisted of cultured CD8+ T cells from PBMCs, obtained from culture after CMV antigen stimulation. This chain connects TRBV19 to TRBJ1-1, with D possibly TRBD1 on 5 matching bases. The receptor was derived from a human donor in good health (CMV status not recorded). Some clones in this sample may be carry-over from other donors' samples. The CDR3 coding sequence is TGTGCCAGTAGTATTTTCGGGGGAGTCATGAACACTGAAGCTTTCTTT. Encoded protein: CASSIFGGVMNTEAFF.